Below are 16 T cell receptor beta chains sequenced from a single sample in a study of Ad26.COV2.S vaccination and SARS-CoV-2 variants. The table came from immunoSEQ multiplex PCR; TCRdb's copy has only in-frame clones and leaves some out. The sample includes a few hundred thousand clones, approximately 92% of them seen just once. Treatment of the sample: over 15 received Ad26.COV2.S at low or high dose, single or two shots; a few received placebo; per-sample allocation not given. Sample collection was performed on day 63 after the first vaccine or placebo injection. The material was peripheral blood, obtained in a trial of Ad26.COV2.S vaccine versus placebo. The receptors here all came from a person aged 18-65 years who received the Ad26.COV2.S COVID-19 vaccine or a placebo.

The chain links TRBV29-1 to TRBJ2-7; 10 positions agree with TRBD2. Trimming removed 3 bases from V and 1 base from J; junction bases left unmatched: 3. Germline V gives CDR1 SQVTM, CDR2 ANQGSEA. CDR3 length equals 14 residues. CDR3 coding DNA: TGCAGCGTTGAGGCTAGCGGGGGTTCCTACGAGCAGTACTTC. As protein: CSVEASGGSYEQYF.

The chain combines TRBV7-2 with TRBJ2-3; D not certain. Looked up from germline, CDR1 is SGHTA and CDR2 is FQGNSA. V gave up 2 bases and J gave up 4 bases, with 16 bases separating them. The CDR3 length is 16 residues. The CDR3: CASSLRFRLLADTQYF. The DNA of the CDR3 is TGTGCCAGCAGCTTACGGTTTCGGCTACTGGCAGATACGCAGTATTTT.

The rearrangement joins TRBV4-3 to TRBJ2-3; the D gene could be TRBD1 or TRBD2 (5 bases each). CDR3 size: 14 residues. Trimming removed 4 bases from V and 0 bases from J, with 8 bases in between. Germline CDR1 LGHNA, CDR2 YSLEER. The CDR3 reads CASSPGRSTDTQYF. CDR3 in DNA: TGCGCCAGCAGCCCGGGACGGAGCACAGATACGCAGTATTTT.

The chain carries TRBV7-2 and TRBJ1-6; no clear D. V lost 5 bases and J 9 bases, leaving 14 bases between the germline ends. The CDR3 covers 14 residues. The germline CDR1 and CDR2 sequences are SGHTA and FQGNSA. The CDR3 DNA reads as TGTGCCAGCAGCATGGGGTTAGGGCGTTCACCCCTCCACTTT. It specifies CASSMGLGRSPLHF.

The gene calls are TRBV6-2 or TRBV6-3 and TRBJ1-4; 9 nucleotides line up with TRBD1. The CDR3 is made up of 17 amino acids. J gave up 4 bases and V 2 bases, and 8 bases lay outside the gene matches. Per the germline V gene, CDR1 is MNHEY and CDR2 is SVGEGT. CDR3 coding DNA: TGTGCCAGCAGTTACACCGTCGGGACAGGGTTTAATGAAAAACTGTTTTTT. Protein: CASSYTVGTGFNEKLFF.

V and J are TRBV12-3 or TRBV12-4 and TRBJ2-5; no firm D call. Trimming stripped 5 bases from V and 1 base from J, with 5 bases between. The CDR3 is made up of 12 amino acids. The CDR3 DNA reads TGTGCCAGCAGTGTAATCCAAGAGACCCAGTACTTC. Residues: CASSVIQETQYF.

This clone was counted between two and nine times. The V gene is TRBV7-2, the J gene TRBJ2-7; D unresolved. Germline CDR1 is SGHTA and CDR2 is FQGNSA. This CDR3 has 13 amino acids. The V gene lost 0 bases and the J gene lost 6 bases, with 9 bases spanning the gap. The CDR3 DNA sequence: TGTGCCAGCAGCTTAGCCCAACAACTCGAGCAGTACTTC. Protein: CASSLAQQLEQYF.

The rearrangement joins TRBV9 to TRBJ2-5, with TRBD2 matching 10 bases. With 0 bases clipped from V and 3 bases from J, the junction kept 5 bases outside the gene matches. From germline, CDR1 is SGDLS and CDR2 YYNGEE. This CDR3 comprises 16 residues. CDR3 sequence: CASSVAGSGGKETQYF. In DNA form, the CDR3 reads TGTGCCAGCAGCGTAGCGGGTAGCGGGGGGAAAGAGACCCAGTACTTC.

V usage is TRBV6-5 and J usage is TRBJ1-2; no definite D call. Trimming pared 6 bases from V and 4 bases from J, leaving 12 bases between. This CDR3 is 13 amino acids long. CDR1 is MNHEY, CDR2 SVGAGI, per germline. This chain's CDR3 is CASRGDGFYGYTF. The CDR3 bases are TGTGCCAGCAGGGGAGACGGATTCTATGGCTACACCTTC.

Here the CDR3 DNA reads TGTGCCAGCAGCCAAGGGACAGGGCGTATTCTCACCTTC. Protein product: CASSQGTGRILTF. The rearrangement uses TRBV3-1 (or the pseudogene TRBV3-2) and TRBJ1-2; TRBD1 aligns across 8 bases. The germline V gene encodes CDR1 LGHDT and CDR2 YNNKEL (reference sequence). V gave up 1 base and J gave up 13 bases; unmatched junction bases: 8. The CDR3 runs to 13 residues.

This sequence joins TRBV7-8 and TRBJ2-3; D remains ambiguous. Germline CDR1 reads SGHVS; CDR2 reads FQNEAQ. The CDR3 length is 15 residues. The V end lost 3 bases, the J end lost 5 bases, and 15 bases lay between the germline ends. This CDR3 is CASSFGAPHQDTQYF. For the CDR3, the DNA is TGTGCCAGCAGCTTCGGCGCCCCCCACCAAGATACGCAGTATTTT.

The rearrangement uses TRBV15 and TRBJ2-2, with TRBD1 identical over 8 bases. J was trimmed by 4 bases and V by 4 bases; bases with no gene match: 23. Germline loops: CDR1 LNHNV, CDR2 YYDKDF (reference sequence). The CDR3 spans 21 residues. This CDR3 reads CATSIIPLLPRDRNRTGELFF. CDR3 coding DNA: TGTGCCACCAGCATAATTCCCCTTTTGCCCCGGGACAGGAACCGCACCGGGGAGCTGTTTTTT.

The V gene is TRBV18, the J gene TRBJ2-7; TRBD1 matches at 7 bases. CDR1 and CDR2 (germline): KGHSH, LQKENI. Trimming at V came to 5 bases and at J to 7 bases, leaving 11 bases not matched to a gene. This CDR3 has 14 amino acids. CDR3 coding DNA: TGTGCCAGCTCATCCGACAGGGTCCAGGGGGAGCAGTACTTC. Amino acid sequence: CASSSDRVQGEQYF.

The chain couples TRBV30 to TRBJ1-1, with TRBD1 as a possible D gene (5 bases). Trimming stripped 2 bases from V and 7 bases from J, with 17 bases between. In germline, CDR1 is GTSNPN, CDR2 SVGIG (reference sequence). The CDR3 is made up of 14 amino acids. The CDR3 nucleotides are TGTGCCTGGAGTAAGGACACACAACGCTATGAAGCTTTCTTT. This codes for CAWSKDTQRYEAFF.

V is TRBV10-3 and J is TRBJ2-3; TRBD2 matches at 12 bases. Germline V CDR1 and CDR2: ENHRY, SYGVKD. This CDR3 spans 16 amino acids. Unmatched junction bases numbered 4, after V lost 2 bases and J lost 4 bases. The CDR3 coding sequence is TGTGCCATCAGTGAGCCTAGCGGGGGGGAGGCAGATACGCAGTATTTT. It translates to CAISEPSGGEADTQYF.

CDR3 nucleotide sequence: TGTGCCAGCAGCGGGGTCGGGGACTCCTACAATGAGCAGTTCTTC. Protein: CASSGVGDSYNEQFF. The J gene is TRBJ2-1, the V gene TRBV11-3; the D gene is possibly TRBD2 (5 bases). The CDR3 runs to 15 residues. Trimming left V 5 bases short and J 0 bases short, with 11 bases between. The germline V gene encodes CDR1 SGHNT and CDR2 YENEEA.